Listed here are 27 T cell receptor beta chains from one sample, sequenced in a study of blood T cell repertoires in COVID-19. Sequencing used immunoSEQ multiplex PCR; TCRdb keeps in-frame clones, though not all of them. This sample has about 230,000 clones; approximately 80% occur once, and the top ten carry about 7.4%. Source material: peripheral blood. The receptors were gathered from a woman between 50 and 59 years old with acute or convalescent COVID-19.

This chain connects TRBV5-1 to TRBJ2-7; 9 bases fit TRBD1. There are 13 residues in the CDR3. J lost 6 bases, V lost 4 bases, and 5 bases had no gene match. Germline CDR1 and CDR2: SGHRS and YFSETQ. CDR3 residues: CASSKGQGGEQYF. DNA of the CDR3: TGCGCCAGCAGCAAGGGACAGGGTGGCGAGCAGTACTTC. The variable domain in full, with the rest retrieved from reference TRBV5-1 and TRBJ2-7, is KAGVTQTPRYLIKTRGQQVTLSCSPISGHRSVSWYQQTPGQGLQFLFEYFSETQRNKGNFPGRFSGRQFSNSRSEMNVSTLELGDSALYLCASSKGQGGEQYFGPGTRLTVT.

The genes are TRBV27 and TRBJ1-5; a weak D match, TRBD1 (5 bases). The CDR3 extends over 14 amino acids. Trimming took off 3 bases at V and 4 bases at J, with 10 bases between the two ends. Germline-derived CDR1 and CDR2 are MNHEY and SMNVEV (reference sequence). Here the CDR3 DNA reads TGTGCCAGCAGTTTCGACAGAACTAATCAGCCCCAGCATTTT. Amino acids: CASSFDRTNQPQHF.

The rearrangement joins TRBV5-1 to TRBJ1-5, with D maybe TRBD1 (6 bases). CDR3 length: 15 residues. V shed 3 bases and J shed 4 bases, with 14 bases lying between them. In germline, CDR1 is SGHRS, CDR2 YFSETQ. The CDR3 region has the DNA TGCGCCAGCAGCTCAGACGGACAGCCTAATCAGCCCCAGCATTTT. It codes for CASSSDGQPNQPQHF.

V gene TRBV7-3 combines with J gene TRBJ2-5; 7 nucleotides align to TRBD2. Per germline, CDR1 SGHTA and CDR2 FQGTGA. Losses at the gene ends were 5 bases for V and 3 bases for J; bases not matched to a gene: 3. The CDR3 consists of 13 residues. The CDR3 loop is CASSPAGEETQYF. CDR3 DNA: TGTGCCAGCAGCCCTGCGGGGGAAGAGACCCAGTACTTC. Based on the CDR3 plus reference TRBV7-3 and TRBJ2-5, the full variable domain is GAGVSQTPSNKVTEKGKYVELRCDPISGHTALYWYRQSLGQGPEFLIYFQGTGAADDSGLPNDRFFAVRPEGSVSTLKIQRTERGDSAVYLCASSPAGEETQYFGPGTRLLVL.

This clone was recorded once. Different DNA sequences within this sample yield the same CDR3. CDR3 nucleotides: TGTGCCAGTAGTCTTGGACTAGCGGGAGGGCGCACAGATACGCAGTATTTT. It is translated as CASSLGLAGGRTDTQYF. The chain is built from TRBV19 and TRBJ2-3, with TRBD2 identical over 15 bases. Germline-derived CDR1 and CDR2 are LNHDA and SQIVND (reference sequence). The CDR3 loop spans 17 amino acids. The V gene end was trimmed by 5 bases and the J gene end by 1 base; junction bases not matched to a gene: 4.

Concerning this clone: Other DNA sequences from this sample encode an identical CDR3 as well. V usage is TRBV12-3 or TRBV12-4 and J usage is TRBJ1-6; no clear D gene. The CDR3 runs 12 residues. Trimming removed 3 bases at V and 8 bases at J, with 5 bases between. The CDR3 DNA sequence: TGTGCCAGCAGTTTCCAGGATTCACCCCTCCACTTT. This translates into CASSFQDSPLHF.

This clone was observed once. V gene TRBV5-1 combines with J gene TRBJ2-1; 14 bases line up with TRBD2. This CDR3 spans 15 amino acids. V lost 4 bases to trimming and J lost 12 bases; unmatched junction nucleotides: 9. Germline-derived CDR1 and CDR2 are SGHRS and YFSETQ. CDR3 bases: TGCGCCAGCAGCGGGACTAGCGGGGGCCCTTTCGGGCAGTTCTTC. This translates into CASSGTSGGPFGQFF. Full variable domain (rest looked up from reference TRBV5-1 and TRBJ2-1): KAGVTQTPRYLIKTRGQQVTLSCSPISGHRSVSWYQQTPGQGLQFLFEYFSETQRNKGNFPGRFSGRQFSNSRSEMNVSTLELGDSALYLCASSGTSGGPFGQFFGPGTRLTVL.

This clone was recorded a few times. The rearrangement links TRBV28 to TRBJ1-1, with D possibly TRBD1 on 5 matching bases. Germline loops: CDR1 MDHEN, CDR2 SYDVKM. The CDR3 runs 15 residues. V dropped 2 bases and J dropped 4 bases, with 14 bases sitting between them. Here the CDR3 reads CASSLREGQVTEAFF. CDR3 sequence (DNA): TGTGCCAGCAGTTTACGGGAGGGGCAAGTCACTGAAGCTTTCTTT.

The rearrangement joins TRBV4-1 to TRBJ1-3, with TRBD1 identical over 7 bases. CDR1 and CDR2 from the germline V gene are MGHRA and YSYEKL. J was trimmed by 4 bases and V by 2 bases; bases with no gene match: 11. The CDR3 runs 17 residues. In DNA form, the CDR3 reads TGCGCCAGCAGCCAAAGCCGGGGACAGACACTGGGAAACACCATATATTTT. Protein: CASSQSRGQTLGNTIYF.

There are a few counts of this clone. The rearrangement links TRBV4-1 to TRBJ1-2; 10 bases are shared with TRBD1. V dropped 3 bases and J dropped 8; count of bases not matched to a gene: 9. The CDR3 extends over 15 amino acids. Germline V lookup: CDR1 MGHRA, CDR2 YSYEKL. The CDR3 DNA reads TGCGCCAGCAGCCAGGGGACAGGGGCCTCCTTAGGCTACACCTTC. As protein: CASSQGTGASLGYTF.

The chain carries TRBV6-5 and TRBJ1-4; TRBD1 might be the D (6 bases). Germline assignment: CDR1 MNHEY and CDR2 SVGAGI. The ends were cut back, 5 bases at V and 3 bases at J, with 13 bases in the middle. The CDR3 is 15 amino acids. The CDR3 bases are TGTGCCAGCAGTAACAGGGATTCGGCTAATGAAAAACTGTTTTTT. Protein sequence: CASSNRDSANEKLFF.

The DNA for the CDR3 is TGTGCCAGCACGCAGGACAGGGGGGATTACGAGCAGTACTTC. This gives the protein CASTQDRGDYEQYF. The V call is TRBV6-5, the J call TRBJ2-7; 10 bases fit TRBD1. The germline gives CDR1 MNHEY, CDR2 SVGAGI. The ends lost 7 bases at V and 4 bases at J; junction bases unmatched: 7. CDR3 length: 14 residues.

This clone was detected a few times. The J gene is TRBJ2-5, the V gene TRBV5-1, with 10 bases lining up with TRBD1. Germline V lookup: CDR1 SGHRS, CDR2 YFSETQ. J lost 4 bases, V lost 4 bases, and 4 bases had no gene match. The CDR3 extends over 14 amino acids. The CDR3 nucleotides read TGCGCCAGCAGCCCTGGACAGGGGGTAGAGACCCAGTACTTC. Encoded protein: CASSPGQGVETQYF.

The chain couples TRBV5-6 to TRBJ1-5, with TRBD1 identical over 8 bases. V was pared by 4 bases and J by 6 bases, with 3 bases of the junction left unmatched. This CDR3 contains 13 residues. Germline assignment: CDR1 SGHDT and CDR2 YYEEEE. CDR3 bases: TGTGCCAGCAGCCCAGGGGGCCTTCAGCCCCAGCATTTT. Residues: CASSPGGLQPQHF.

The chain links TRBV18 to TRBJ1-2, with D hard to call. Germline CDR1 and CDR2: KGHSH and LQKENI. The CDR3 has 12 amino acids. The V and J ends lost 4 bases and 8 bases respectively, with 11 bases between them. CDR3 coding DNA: TGTGCCAGCTCACGGTCGGGGATGGGCTACACCTTC. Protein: CASSRSGMGYTF.

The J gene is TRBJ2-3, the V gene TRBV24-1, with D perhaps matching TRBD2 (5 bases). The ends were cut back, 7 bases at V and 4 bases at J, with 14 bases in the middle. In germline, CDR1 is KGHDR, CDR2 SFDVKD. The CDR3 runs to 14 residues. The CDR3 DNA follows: TGTGCCACCAGGCCCGGGGTCGGCCCAGATACGCAGTATTTT. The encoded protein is CATRPGVGPDTQYF.

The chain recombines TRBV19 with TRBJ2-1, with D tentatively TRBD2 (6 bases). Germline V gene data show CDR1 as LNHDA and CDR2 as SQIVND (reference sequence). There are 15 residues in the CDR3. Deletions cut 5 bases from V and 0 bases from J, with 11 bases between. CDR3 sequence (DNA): TGTGCCAGTAGTTCAGAGCGGGCCTCCTACAATGAGCAGTTCTTC. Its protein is CASSSERASYNEQFF.

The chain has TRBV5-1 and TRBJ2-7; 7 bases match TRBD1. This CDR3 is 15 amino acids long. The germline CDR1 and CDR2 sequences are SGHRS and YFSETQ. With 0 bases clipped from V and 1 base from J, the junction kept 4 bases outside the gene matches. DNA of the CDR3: TGCGCCAGCAGCTTGGGAAAGACAGGGTCCTACGAGCAGTACTTC. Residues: CASSLGKTGSYEQYF.

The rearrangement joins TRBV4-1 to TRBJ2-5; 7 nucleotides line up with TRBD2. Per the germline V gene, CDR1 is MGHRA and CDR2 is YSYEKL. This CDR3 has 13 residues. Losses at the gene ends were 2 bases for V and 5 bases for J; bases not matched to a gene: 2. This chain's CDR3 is CASSQSGTETQYF. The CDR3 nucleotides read TGCGCCAGCAGCCAAAGCGGGACTGAGACCCAGTACTTC.

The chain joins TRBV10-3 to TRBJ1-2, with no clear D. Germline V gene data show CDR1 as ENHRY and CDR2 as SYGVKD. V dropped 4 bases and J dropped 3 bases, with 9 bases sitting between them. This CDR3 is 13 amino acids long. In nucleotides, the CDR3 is TGTGCCATCAGTGCCGGTCGGGACTATGGCTACACCTTC. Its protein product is CAISAGRDYGYTF.

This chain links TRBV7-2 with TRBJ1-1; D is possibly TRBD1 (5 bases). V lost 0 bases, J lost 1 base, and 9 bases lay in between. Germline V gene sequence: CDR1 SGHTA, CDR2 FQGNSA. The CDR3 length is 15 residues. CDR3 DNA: TGTGCCAGCAGCTTAGCCGGGACTGAGAACACTGAAGCTTTCTTT. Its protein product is CASSLAGTENTEAFF. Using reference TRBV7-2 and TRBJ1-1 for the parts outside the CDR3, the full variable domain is GAGVSQSPSNKVTEKGKDVELRCDPISGHTALYWYRQSLGQGLEFLIYFQGNSAPDKSGLPSDRFSAERTGGSVSTLTIQRTQQEDSAVYLCASSLAGTENTEAFFGQGTRLTVV.

Here the CDR3 reads CASSHTKWRNTEAFF. CDR3 coding DNA: TGTGCCAGCAGCCACACCAAGTGGAGGAACACTGAAGCTTTCTTT. The chain joins TRBV5-6 to TRBJ1-1; D call uncertain. This CDR3 contains 15 residues. Deletions cut 4 bases from V and 1 base from J, with 14 bases between. Germline lookup yields CDR1 SGHDT and CDR2 YYEEEE. Based on the CDR3 plus reference TRBV5-6 and TRBJ1-1, the full variable domain is DAGVTQSPTHLIKTRGQQVTLRCSPKSGHDTVSWYQQALGQGPQFIFQYYEEEERQRGNFPDRFSGHQFPNYSSELNVNALLLGDSALYLCASSHTKWRNTEAFFGQGTRLTVV.

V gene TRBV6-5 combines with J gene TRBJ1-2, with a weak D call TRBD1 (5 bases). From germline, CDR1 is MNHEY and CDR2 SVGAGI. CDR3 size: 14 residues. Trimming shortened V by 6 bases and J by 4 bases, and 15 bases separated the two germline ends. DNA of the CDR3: TGTGCCAGCAGGAAGGACAATACACTCTATGGCTACACCTTC. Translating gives CASRKDNTLYGYTF.

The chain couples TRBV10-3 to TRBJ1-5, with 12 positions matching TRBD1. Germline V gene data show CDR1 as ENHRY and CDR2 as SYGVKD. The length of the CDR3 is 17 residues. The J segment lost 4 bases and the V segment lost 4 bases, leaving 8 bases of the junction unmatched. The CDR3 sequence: CAISAIGTGGGNQPQHF. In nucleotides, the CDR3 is TGTGCCATCAGTGCGATCGGGACAGGGGGCGGGAATCAGCCCCAGCATTTT.

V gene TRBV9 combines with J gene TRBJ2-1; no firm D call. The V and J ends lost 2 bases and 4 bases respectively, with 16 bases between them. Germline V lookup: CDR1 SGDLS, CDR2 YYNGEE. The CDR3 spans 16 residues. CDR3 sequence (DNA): TGTGCCAGCAGCGTGTTCGGTGATCGTTCGTACAATGAGCAGTTCTTC. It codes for CASSVFGDRSYNEQFF.

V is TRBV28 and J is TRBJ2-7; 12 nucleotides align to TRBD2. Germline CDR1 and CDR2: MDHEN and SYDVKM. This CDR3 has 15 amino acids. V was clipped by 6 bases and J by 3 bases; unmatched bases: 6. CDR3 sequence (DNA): TGTGCCAGCAGGCCCCCGGGACTAGCGGGCTACGAGCAGTACTTC. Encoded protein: CASRPPGLAGYEQYF.

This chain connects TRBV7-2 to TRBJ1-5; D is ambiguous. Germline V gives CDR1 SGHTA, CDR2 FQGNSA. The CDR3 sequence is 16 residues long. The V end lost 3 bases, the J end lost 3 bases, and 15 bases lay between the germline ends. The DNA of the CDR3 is TGTGCCAGCAGCTTCGCGGGTTGGCGCCACAATCAGCCCCAGCATTTT. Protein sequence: CASSFAGWRHNQPQHF.